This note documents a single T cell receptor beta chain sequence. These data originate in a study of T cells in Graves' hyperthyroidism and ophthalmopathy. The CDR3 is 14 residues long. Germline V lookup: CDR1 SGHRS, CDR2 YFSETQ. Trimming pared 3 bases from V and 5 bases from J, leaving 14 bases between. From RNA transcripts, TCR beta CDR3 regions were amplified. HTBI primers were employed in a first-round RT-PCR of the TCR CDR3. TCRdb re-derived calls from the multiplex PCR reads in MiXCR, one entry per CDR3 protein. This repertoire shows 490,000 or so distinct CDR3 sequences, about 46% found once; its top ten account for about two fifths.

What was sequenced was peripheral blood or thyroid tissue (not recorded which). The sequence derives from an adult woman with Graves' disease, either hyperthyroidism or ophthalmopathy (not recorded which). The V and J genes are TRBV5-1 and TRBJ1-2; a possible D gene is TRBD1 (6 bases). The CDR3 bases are TGCGCCAGCAGCTCCCAGGGGCTATCGTATGGCTACACCTTC. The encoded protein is CASSSQGLSYGYTF.